The next 5 T cell receptor beta chains were all read from a single sample in a study of shared clonotypes between healthy human individuals. Generated by immunoSEQ multiplex PCR, the TCRdb table keeps only in-frame clones and is missing some. The repertoire holds 980,000 or so clones, with more than 75% as singletons. Sequencing was carried out using memory CD4+ T cells sorted from blood. As for subset: CD45RA-negative fraction. Receptor source: a man between 18 and 29 years old in good health.

V is TRBV9 and J is TRBJ2-3; D may be TRBD2 (7 bases). The V end lost 0 bases, the J end lost 2 bases, and 13 bases lay between the germline ends. The V gene's germline CDR1 is SGDLS and CDR2 YYNGEE. This CDR3 contains 16 residues. Here the CDR3 reads CASSVVGGGYTDTQYF. DNA of the CDR3: TGTGCCAGCAGCGTAGTCGGCGGGGGCTACACAGATACGCAGTATTTT.

This clone has more than one count but fewer than ten. The chain links TRBV13 to TRBJ2-7; D not resolved. Germline V gene lookup returns CDR1 PRHDT and CDR2 FYEKMQ (reference sequence). The CDR3 is made up of 13 amino acids. V gave up 2 bases and J gave up 5 bases, with 10 bases separating them. The CDR3 is CASSLRAGDEQYF. The CDR3 coding sequence is TGTGCCAGCAGCTTACGAGCCGGAGACGAGCAGTACTTC.

Many counts were recorded for this clone. This chain connects TRBV7-6 to TRBJ1-6, with TRBD1 matching over 9 bases. CDR1 is SGHVS, CDR2 FNYEAQ, per germline. This CDR3 has 18 amino acids. The V gene end was trimmed by 5 bases and the J gene end by 0 bases; junction bases not matched to a gene: 8. The CDR3, as DNA: TGTGCCAGCAGCCAAAGGGGGACAGGGAGCTCCTATAATTCACCCCTCCACTTT. Translated: CASSQRGTGSSYNSPLHF.

The V gene is TRBV25-1, the J gene TRBJ2-1; 13 positions agree with TRBD2. CDR1 and CDR2 (germline): MGHDK, SYGVNS. Germline trimming cut 1 base from V and 5 bases from J; bases unmatched to any gene: 5. There are 17 residues in the CDR3. The CDR3 spells CASSEWFGTSGNNEQFF. Here the CDR3 DNA reads TGTGCCAGCAGTGAATGGTTTGGGACTAGCGGGAACAATGAGCAGTTCTTC. Combining the CDR3 with reference TRBV25-1 and TRBJ2-1 gives the whole variable domain EADIYQTPRYLVIGTGKKITLECSQTMGHDKMYWYQQDPGMELHLIHYSYGVNSTEKGDLSSESTVSRIRTEHFPLTLESARPSHTSQYLCASSEWFGTSGNNEQFFGPGTRLTVL.

This chain joins TRBV11-1 and TRBJ1-2, with D unresolved. Germline V gives CDR1 SGHAT, CDR2 FQDESV (reference sequence). This CDR3 is built from 12 residues. The ends were cut back, 0 bases at V and 7 bases at J, with 6 bases in the middle. The CDR3 is CASSLARGGYTF. In nucleotides, the CDR3 is TGTGCCAGCAGCTTAGCACGTGGTGGCTACACCTTC. Based on the CDR3 plus reference TRBV11-1 and TRBJ1-2, the full variable domain is EAEVAQSPRYKITEKSQAVAFWCDPISGHATLYWYRQILGQGPELLVQFQDESVVDDSQLPKDRFSAERLKGVDSTLKIQPAELGDSAMYLCASSLARGGYTFGSGTRLTVV.